These T cell receptor beta chains were read from a single sample in a study of T cell responses to AZD1222 COVID-19 vaccine. Method: immunoSEQ multiplex PCR; TCRdb's copy keeps in-frame clones and lacks some. The sample holds about 86,000 clones, roughly 90% seen once. Sequencing used peripheral blood, obtained on day 0 of AZD1222 vaccination. The receptors here all came from an adult in good health. Each CDR3 is given with its conserved first and last residue. A D gene is named only where the DNA matches it firmly. A clone size is listed for some rows: how often the clone was seen (once, few, many), or a class if it is expanded.

d_gene: .; abundance: .; j_gene: TRBJ2-2; v_gene: TRBV30; CDR3aa: CAFVQRAGELFF; CDR3nt: TGTGCCTTCGTCCAGCGGGCCGGGGAGCTGTTTTTT
d_gene: .; abundance: few; j_gene: TRBJ2-3; v_gene: TRBV9; CDR3aa: CASSAYLGGDTDTQYF; CDR3nt: TGTGCCAGCAGCGCTTACCTCGGGGGCGACACAGATACGCAGTATTTT
d_gene: .; abundance: .; j_gene: TRBJ1-2; v_gene: TRBV20-1; CDR3aa: CSPGGDYGYTF; CDR3nt: TGCAGTCCGGGGGGTGACTATGGCTACACCTTC
d_gene: TRBD2; abundance: once; j_gene: TRBJ2-3; v_gene: TRBV7-9; CDR3aa: CASTQLGGGMTQYF; CDR3nt: TGTGCCAGCACCCAACTCGGGGGGGGTATGACGCAGTATTTT
d_gene: .; abundance: .; j_gene: TRBJ1-2; v_gene: TRBV30; CDR3aa: CASGRRVNYGYTF; CDR3nt: TGTGCCTCGGGGAGGAGGGTCAACTATGGCTACACCTTC
d_gene: TRBD2; abundance: .; j_gene: TRBJ2-7; v_gene: TRBV5-1; CDR3aa: CASSLTSGGTYEQYF; CDR3nt: TGCGCCAGCAGCTTAACTAGCGGGGGGACCTACGAGCAGTACTTC
d_gene: .; abundance: .; j_gene: TRBJ1-1; v_gene: TRBV12-5; CDR3aa: CASGLPAGVPTEAFF; CDR3nt: TGTGCTAGTGGTTTGCCCGCCGGGGTCCCCACTGAAGCTTTCTTT
d_gene: .; abundance: .; j_gene: TRBJ2-6; v_gene: TRBV27; CDR3aa: CASSSPHRGTGANVLTF; CDR3nt: TGTGCCAGCAGTTCGCCCCATAGGGGGACTGGGGCCAACGTCCTGACTTTC
d_gene: TRBD2; abundance: .; j_gene: TRBJ2-2; v_gene: TRBV9; CDR3aa: CASSQLPSGTGELFF; CDR3nt: TGTGCCAGCAGCCAACTGCCTAGCGGCACCGGGGAGCTGTTTTTT
d_gene: TRBD1; abundance: .; j_gene: TRBJ2-5; v_gene: TRBV11-2; CDR3aa: CASSFPPGQQETQYF; CDR3nt: TGTGCCAGCAGCTTCCCACCGGGACAGCAAGAGACCCAGTACTTC
d_gene: .; abundance: few; j_gene: TRBJ1-5; v_gene: TRBV7-8; CDR3aa: CASSLEERTQPQHF; CDR3nt: TGTGCCAGCAGCTTAGAAGAGAGGACCCAGCCCCAGCATTTT
d_gene: TRBD1; abundance: once; j_gene: TRBJ1-5; v_gene: TRBV18; CDR3aa: CASSPGTGGNQPQHF; CDR3nt: TGTGCCAGCTCACCAGGGACAGGGGGGAATCAGCCCCAGCATTTT
d_gene: TRBD2; abundance: .; j_gene: TRBJ2-1; v_gene: TRBV18; CDR3aa: CASSPTSGKNEQFF; CDR3nt: TGTGCCAGCTCACCGACTAGCGGGAAAAATGAGCAGTTCTTC
d_gene: .; abundance: .; j_gene: TRBJ2-1; v_gene: TRBV19; CDR3aa: CASSIGGVGVSEQFF; CDR3nt: TGTGCCAGTAGTATAGGAGGGGTCGGGGTAAGTGAGCAGTTCTTC
d_gene: .; abundance: .; j_gene: TRBJ2-7; v_gene: TRBV6-5; CDR3aa: CASSPGLSYEQYF; CDR3nt: TGTGCCAGCAGTCCCGGTTTAAGCTACGAGCAGTACTTC
d_gene: .; abundance: .; j_gene: TRBJ2-2; v_gene: TRBV11-2; CDR3aa: CASSLGGTQVRSGELFF; CDR3nt: TGTGCCAGCAGCTTAGGGGGGACTCAAGTTAGGTCCGGGGAGCTGTTTTTT
d_gene: .; abundance: .; j_gene: TRBJ2-7; v_gene: TRBV23-1; CDR3aa: CASSHRGRGGYEQYF; CDR3nt: TGCGCCAGCAGTCACCGAGGCAGGGGAGGCTACGAGCAGTACTTC
d_gene: .; abundance: .; j_gene: TRBJ2-1; v_gene: TRBV15; CDR3aa: CATSRVNEQFF; CDR3nt: TGTGCCACCAGCAGAGTAAATGAGCAGTTCTTC
d_gene: TRBD1; abundance: .; j_gene: TRBJ2-7; v_gene: TRBV5-4; CDR3aa: CASSADRAGYEQYF; CDR3nt: TGTGCCAGCAGCGCGGACAGGGCAGGCTACGAGCAGTACTTC
d_gene: .; abundance: .; j_gene: TRBJ1-5; v_gene: TRBV9; CDR3aa: CASTYPEDSNQPQHF; CDR3nt: TGTGCAAGCACCTACCCAGAAGATAGCAATCAGCCCCAGCATTTT
d_gene: .; abundance: .; j_gene: TRBJ1-5; v_gene: TRBV19; CDR3aa: CASSEDIYQPQHF; CDR3nt: TGTGCCAGTAGTGAGGACATTTATCAGCCCCAGCATTTT
d_gene: .; abundance: .; j_gene: TRBJ2-7; v_gene: TRBV12-5; CDR3aa: CASALQPTYEQYF; CDR3nt: TGTGCTAGTGCCCTCCAACCCACCTACGAGCAGTACTTC
d_gene: .; abundance: .; j_gene: TRBJ1-6; v_gene: TRBV2; CDR3aa: CASSEQGLQNSPLHF; CDR3nt: TGTGCCAGCAGTGAGCAGGGACTTCAAAATTCACCCCTCCACTTT
d_gene: .; abundance: .; j_gene: TRBJ1-2; v_gene: TRBV5-5; CDR3aa: CASSLESDPWGYTF; CDR3nt: TGTGCCAGCAGCTTGGAGTCAGACCCTTGGGGCTACACCTTC